This TCR beta chain was obtained from a study of Graves' ophthalmopathy and Graves' hyperthyroidism. Whole-study findings and limits: In blood, most expanded thyroid clonotypes above 0.001 frequency were also detected.

This clonotype was observed a few times. Its target is unknown. Ophthalmopathy cases showed moderate-to-severe activity, scoring CAS ≥3 and NOSPECS ≥4, with duration under 3 months. PBMCs originated in approximately 9.1 ml of fresh peripheral blood. The authors amplified TCR beta CDR3 regions from RNA transcripts. First-round RT-PCR used HTBI primers; second-round multiplex PCR followed. Each CDR3 protein is one row after TCRdb ran MiXCR on the multiplex PCR reads. The sample lists roughly 220,000 distinct CDR3 sequences, around 42% occurring once. Trimming left V 5 bases short and J 7 bases short, with 12 bases between. The CDR3 is 13 amino acids. The germline gives CDR1 DFQATT, CDR2 SNEGSKA (reference sequence).

The sequence derives from an adult man with Graves' ophthalmopathy. The sample taken for sequencing was peripheral blood. V and J are TRBV20-1 and TRBJ1-6; a weak D match, TRBD1 (5 bases). In DNA form, the CDR3 reads TGCAGTGCTCCGACAGCAGCAAATTCACCCCTCCACTTT. Translation: CSAPTAANSPLHF.